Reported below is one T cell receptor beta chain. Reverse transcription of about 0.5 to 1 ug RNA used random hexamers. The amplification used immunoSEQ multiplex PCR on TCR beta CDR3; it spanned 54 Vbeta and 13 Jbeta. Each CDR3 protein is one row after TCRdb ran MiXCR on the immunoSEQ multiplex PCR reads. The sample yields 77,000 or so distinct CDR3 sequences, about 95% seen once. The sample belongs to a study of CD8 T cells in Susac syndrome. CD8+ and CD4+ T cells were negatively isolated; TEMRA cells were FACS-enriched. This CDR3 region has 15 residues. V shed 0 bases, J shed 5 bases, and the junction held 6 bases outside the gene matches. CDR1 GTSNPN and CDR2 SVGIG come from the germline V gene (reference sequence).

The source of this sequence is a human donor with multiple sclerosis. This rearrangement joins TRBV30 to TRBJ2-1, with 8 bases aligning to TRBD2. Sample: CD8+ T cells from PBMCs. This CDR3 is CAWSVDSGANNEQFF. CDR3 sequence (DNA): TGTGCCTGGAGTGTCGATAGCGGGGCCAACAATGAGCAGTTCTTC.